Sequencing of this T cell receptor (beta chain) was carried out in a study of blood T cell repertoires in COVID-19 (dated by TCRdb to about 2020). Turning to the overall study: The collaborator samples originated in the United States, Italy and Spain and spanned the acute and convalescent phases of COVID-19. The prospective study material was composed of cDNA or gDNA derived from T cells, B-cell-depleted T cells, or PBMCs. Deeply sampled blood TCRbeta repertoires from subjects exposed to, actively infected with, or recovered from COVID-19 were included in the dataset. The repertoires were released in a freely available public database meant as a resource for research on the immune response to SARS-CoV-2. Samples were obtained from the ongoing ImmuneRACE study (first 160 participants) and from over 1,000 subjects provided by 6 global collaborators. A de-identified subject ID, COVID-19 status, age in years and sex were almost always included in the sample metadata. Where available, HLA class I and class II types were taken from metadata supplied by the sample provider and were not determined by assay-based typing.

A word on this clone: Its antigen specificity is not known. One base away there is no much larger clone; base qualities are not given.

TCRbeta CDR3 regions were amplified from genomic DNA using the immunoSEQ Assay, a bias-controlled multiplex PCR. Regarding the original processing steps: Within the assay, amplification of reference gene primers was used to estimate how many nucleated cells each sample contained. To quantify the absolute abundance of each unique TCRbeta CDR3 rearrangement, sequence reads were collapsed and filtered. For each sample, productive Simpson clonality was calculated as the square root of Simpson's diversity index over productive rearrangements. The source is immuneACCESS, and TCRdb retained only in-frame sequences with V and J called. Part of the clones is not carried over; for the studies checked, unresolved V genes explain less than half of this, and the remainder is unexplained. The V and J calls and clone size are taken from that table; D and trimming were inferred from the DNA. The sample table shows fewer than 90,000 clones, and nearly 95% are seen once. 3.5% to 5% of the sample is taken by the ten largest.

Whole blood was collected in K2EDTA tubes by collaborating institutions according to the institutions' own protocols. For TCRbeta analysis, collaborator samples were shipped as frozen whole blood, as isolated PBMCs, or as DNA extracted from either sample type. CDR1 and CDR2 (LGHNA, YNFKEQ) derive from the germline V gene. The CDR3 has 15 amino acids, counting the end cysteine and phenylalanine. The read is trimmed to its CDR3 DNA, 45 bases read in frame from base 1. V is cut back by 2 bases and J by 8 bases, with 9 bases in the junction unmatched. The study at large found these results: The quantity of clinical and demographic metadata differed by source and by participant and was supplied without curation.

This receptor was taken from a human donor with active COVID-19. The donor label of this sample is uncertain. This chain is built from TRBV4-2 and TRBJ1-2; 9 bases in the junction line up with TRBD1. Sample: peripheral blood. The nucleotides read TGTGCCAGCAGCCAATCTTGGACAGGGGACGTGGGCTACACCTTC. This translates into CASSQSWTGDVGYTF.